This T cell receptor beta chain was sequenced during a study of T cell responses to AZD1222 COVID-19 vaccine. The table came from immunoSEQ multiplex PCR; TCRdb's copy has only in-frame clones and leaves some out. The table records roughly 65,000 clones, approximately 91% of them present only once. The sequencing used peripheral blood, collected on day 0 of AZD1222 vaccination. This TCR derives from an adult in good health.

The CDR3 DNA follows: TGTGCCAGCAGCCCCGGGACCGAAGCTTTCTTT. Encoded protein: CASSPGTEAFF. The chain has TRBV7-8 and TRBJ1-1, with D tentatively TRBD1 (5 bases). This CDR3 spans 11 amino acids. V gave up 5 bases and J gave up 8 bases, with 9 bases separating them. Germline V lookup: CDR1 SGHVS, CDR2 FQNEAQ.